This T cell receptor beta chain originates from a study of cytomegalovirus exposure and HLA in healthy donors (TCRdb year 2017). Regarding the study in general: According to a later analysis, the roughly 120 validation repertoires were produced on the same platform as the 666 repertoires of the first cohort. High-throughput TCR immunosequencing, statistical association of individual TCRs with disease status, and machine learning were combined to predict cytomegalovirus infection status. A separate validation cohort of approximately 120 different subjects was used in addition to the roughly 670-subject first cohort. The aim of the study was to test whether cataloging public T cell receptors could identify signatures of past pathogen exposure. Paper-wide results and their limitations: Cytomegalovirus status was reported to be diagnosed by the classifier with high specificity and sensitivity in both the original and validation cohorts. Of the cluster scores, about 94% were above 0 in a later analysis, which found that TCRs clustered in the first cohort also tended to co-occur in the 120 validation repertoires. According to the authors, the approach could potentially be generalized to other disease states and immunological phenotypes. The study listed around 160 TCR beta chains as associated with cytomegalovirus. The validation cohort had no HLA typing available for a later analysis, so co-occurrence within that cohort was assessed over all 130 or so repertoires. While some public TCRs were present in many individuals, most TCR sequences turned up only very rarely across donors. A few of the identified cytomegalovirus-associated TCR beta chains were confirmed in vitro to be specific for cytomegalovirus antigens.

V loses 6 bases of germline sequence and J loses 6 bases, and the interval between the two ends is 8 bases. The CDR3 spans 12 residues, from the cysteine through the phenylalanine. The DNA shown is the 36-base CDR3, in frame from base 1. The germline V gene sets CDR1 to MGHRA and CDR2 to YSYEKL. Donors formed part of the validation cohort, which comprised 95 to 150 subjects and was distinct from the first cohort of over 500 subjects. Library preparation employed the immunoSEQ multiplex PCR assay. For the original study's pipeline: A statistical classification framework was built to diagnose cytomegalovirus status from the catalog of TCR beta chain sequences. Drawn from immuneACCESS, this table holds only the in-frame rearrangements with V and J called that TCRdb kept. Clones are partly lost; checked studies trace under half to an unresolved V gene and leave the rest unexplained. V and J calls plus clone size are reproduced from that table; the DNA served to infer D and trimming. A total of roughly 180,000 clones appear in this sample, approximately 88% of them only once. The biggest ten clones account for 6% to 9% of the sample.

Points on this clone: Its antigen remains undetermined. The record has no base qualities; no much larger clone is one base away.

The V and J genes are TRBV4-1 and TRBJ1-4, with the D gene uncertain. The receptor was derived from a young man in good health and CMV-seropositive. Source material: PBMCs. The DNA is TGCGCCAGCAGTCACCCGGATGAAAAACTGTTTTTT. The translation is CASSHPDEKLFF.